The 28 T cell receptor beta chains below all came from one sample that was sequenced in a study of blood T cell repertoires in COVID-19. The repertoire was sequenced with immunoSEQ multiplex PCR; TCRdb's copy has only in-frame clones and lacks some. This table has 250,000 to 400,000 clones, around 88% appearing once. Input material: peripheral blood. These receptors were obtained from a woman under 40 with COVID-19, enrolled during active disease.

As regards this clone: Other nucleotide sequences in the sample specify the same CDR3. J is TRBJ1-5 and V is TRBV2; maybe TRBD1 (5 bases). The V end lost 1 base, the J end lost 4 bases, and 8 bases lay between the germline ends. Germline V gene data show CDR1 as SNHLY and CDR2 as FYNNEI. The CDR3 has 14 amino acids. The CDR3: CASSEEQGNQPQHF. The CDR3 coding sequence is TGTGCCAGCAGTGAAGAGCAGGGAAATCAGCCCCAGCATTTT. The full variable domain, rest sourced from reference TRBV2 and TRBJ1-5, is EPEVTQTPSHQVTQMGQEVILRCVPISNHLYFYWYRQILGQKVEFLVSFYNNEISEKSEIFDDQFSVERPDGSNFTLKIRSTKLEDSAMYFCASSEEQGNQPQHFGDGTRLSIL.

This clone was recorded only once. The rearrangement links TRBV4-1 to TRBJ1-1; 8 bases are a match to TRBD1. J was trimmed by 4 bases and V by 8 bases; bases with no gene match: 15. Germline V gives CDR1 MGHRA, CDR2 YSYEKL. The CDR3 is 16 amino acids. DNA of the CDR3: TGCGCCAGCGGCCCCGCCTTCGGACAGGGTGCCACTGAAGCTTTCTTT. Protein product: CASGPAFGQGATEAFF.

The rearrangement links TRBV6-2 or TRBV6-3 to TRBJ2-1, with D possibly being TRBD2 (5 bases). The V end lost 4 bases, the J end lost 12 bases, and 22 bases lay between the germline ends. From germline, CDR1 is MNHEY and CDR2 SVGEGT. The CDR3 contains 15 residues. The CDR3 loop reads CASSSNLPGTMGQFF. CDR3 nucleotides: TGTGCCAGCAGTTCCAATTTACCGGGAACAATGGGGCAGTTCTTC.

This clone was detected only once. The rearrangement links TRBV4-1 to TRBJ1-2; D is perhaps TRBD1 (5 bases). This CDR3 has 16 residues. The V gene lost 1 base and the J gene lost 0 bases, with 12 bases spanning the gap. Germline V gene lookup returns CDR1 MGHRA and CDR2 YSYEKL. The CDR3 DNA sequence: TGCGCCAGCAGCCAAGTAGGAGGGGTAGCTAACTATGGCTACACCTTC. It specifies CASSQVGGVANYGYTF.

This chain links TRBV7-2 with TRBJ2-5; 11 bases are shared with TRBD2. V trimming: 1 base; J trimming: 5 bases; junction bases outside the gene matches: 6. Looked up from germline, CDR1 is SGHTA and CDR2 is FQGNSA. The CDR3 covers 16 residues. The CDR3 nucleotides are TGTGCCAGCAGCTTAGGTCTGCTAGCGGGGGGCGAGACCCAGTACTTC. This gives the protein CASSLGLLAGGETQYF. Filled out from reference TRBV7-2 and TRBJ2-5, the complete variable domain reads GAGVSQSPSNKVTEKGKDVELRCDPISGHTALYWYRQSLGQGLEFLIYFQGNSAPDKSGLPSDRFSAERTGGSVSTLTIQRTQQEDSAVYLCASSLGLLAGGETQYFGPGTRLLVL.

The J gene is TRBJ1-5, the V gene TRBV2; 7 bases agree with TRBD1. J gave up 6 bases and V 5 bases, and 4 bases lay outside the gene matches. The CDR3 is 13 residues long. The germline gives CDR1 SNHLY, CDR2 FYNNEI. Written as DNA, the CDR3 is TGTGCCAGCAGTTCTGACAGGGTTCAGCCCCAGCATTTT. It codes for CASSSDRVQPQHF.

V usage is TRBV5-1 and J usage is TRBJ2-1; TRBD1 matches at 7 bases. This CDR3 spans 16 amino acids. J was trimmed by 4 bases and V by 4 bases; bases with no gene match: 11. The germline gives CDR1 SGHRS, CDR2 YFSETQ. CDR3 sequence reads: CASSPPFTTGYNEQFF. CDR3 nucleotide sequence: TGCGCCAGCAGCCCCCCCTTCACGACAGGGTACAATGAGCAGTTCTTC.

The chain joins TRBV7-9 to TRBJ1-6; 8 positions agree with TRBD1. The CDR3 is made up of 16 amino acids. J gave up 2 bases and V 5 bases, and 5 bases lay outside the gene matches. Germline lookup yields CDR1 SEHNR and CDR2 FQNEAQ (reference sequence). The CDR3 sequence is CASSPQTGAYNSPLHF. The CDR3 coding sequence is TGTGCCAGCAGCCCACAGACAGGGGCCTATAATTCACCCCTCCACTTT.

The V call is TRBV24-1, the J call TRBJ2-5; tentatively, D is TRBD1 (5 bases). Deletions cut 4 bases from V and 1 base from J, with 12 bases between. In germline, CDR1 is KGHDR, CDR2 SFDVKD. The CDR3 contains 15 residues. The CDR3 DNA reads TGTGCCACCAGTGACCTTCAGGGCCTCCAAGAGACCCAGTACTTC. It is translated as CATSDLQGLQETQYF.

This sequence joins TRBV7-8 and TRBJ2-3; 11 bases agree with TRBD2. Germline CDR1 reads SGHVS; CDR2 reads FQNEAQ. V trimming: 7 bases; J trimming: 1 base; junction bases outside the gene matches: 10. The CDR3 has 17 amino acids. DNA of the CDR3: TGTGCCAGCATCTCACGGGGGGGACTAGCGGGCACAGATACGCAGTATTTT. Translating gives CASISRGGLAGTDTQYF. Using reference TRBV7-8 and TRBJ2-3 for the parts outside the CDR3, the full variable domain is GAGVSQSPRYKVAKRGQDVALRCDPISGHVSLFWYQQALGQGPEFLTYFQNEAQLDKSGLPSDRFFAERPEGSVSTLKIQRTQQEDSAVYLCASISRGGLAGTDTQYFGPGTRLTVL.

This sequence joins TRBV29-1 and TRBJ1-2, with 8 bases that match TRBD1. The CDR3 extends over 11 amino acids. Germline lookup yields CDR1 SQVTM and CDR2 ANQGSEA. V was clipped by 6 bases and J by 5 bases; unmatched bases: 2. The CDR3: CSVRTGYGYTF. The DNA of the CDR3 is TGCAGCGTACGGACAGGGTATGGCTACACCTTC.

This rearrangement joins TRBV10-1 to TRBJ2-5; 14 bases map to TRBD2. The V gene's germline CDR1 is WNHNN and CDR2 SYGVQD (reference sequence). Trimming cost V 5 bases and J 0 bases; bases outside gene matches: 11. The CDR3 consists of 19 residues. The CDR3 region has the DNA TGCGCCAGCAGTAACACCGGGACTAGCGGGGGATTGAACCAAGAGACCCAGTACTTC. Amino acids: CASSNTGTSGGLNQETQYF.

The V gene is TRBV27, the J gene TRBJ1-2; 11 positions agree with TRBD1. V was clipped by 5 bases and J by 4 bases; unmatched bases: 0. The CDR3 has 13 amino acids. Germline CDR1 MNHEY, CDR2 SMNVEV (reference sequence). The CDR3 reads CASSGTGGYGYTF. DNA for the CDR3: TGTGCCAGCAGTGGGACAGGGGGCTATGGCTACACCTTC.

The rearrangement joins TRBV27 to TRBJ1-2; 8 nucleotides match TRBD1. CDR1 is MNHEY and CDR2 is SMNVEV in the germline V gene (reference sequence). This CDR3 is 15 amino acids long. V shed 2 bases and J 5 bases; nucleotides not matched to a gene: 7. The CDR3 DNA reads TGTGCCAGCAGTTTAGAGGGGACAGGATCGTATGGCTACACCTTC. Protein product: CASSLEGTGSYGYTF.

In this sample, this clone turned up a few times. The rearrangement joins TRBV27 to TRBJ1-1; 7 nucleotides match TRBD1. With V trimmed by 0 bases and J by 4 bases, 2 bases remained unmatched. Per the germline V gene, CDR1 is MNHEY and CDR2 is SMNVEV (reference sequence). The CDR3 has 14 amino acids. CDR3 amino acids: CASSLSPGGTEAFF. The CDR3 bases are TGTGCCAGCAGTTTATCCCCAGGGGGCACTGAAGCTTTCTTT.

The chain joins TRBV18 to TRBJ1-1, with 7 positions matching TRBD1. CDR1 and CDR2 from the germline V gene are KGHSH and LQKENI. The CDR3 contains 15 residues. V was pared by 1 base and J by 3 bases, with 5 bases of the junction left unmatched. The CDR3 coding sequence is TGTGCCAGCTCACCACGGCAGGGGGAGGACACTGAAGCTTTCTTT. Encoded protein: CASSPRQGEDTEAFF.

The chain has TRBV24-1 and TRBJ1-4, with D uncertain. This CDR3 has 13 residues. Germline loops: CDR1 KGHDR, CDR2 SFDVKD. Trimming took off 2 bases at V and 10 bases at J, with 10 bases between the two ends. CDR3 in DNA: TGTGCCACCAGTGATTCCTTTTCCGGAAAACTGTTTTTT. It is translated as CATSDSFSGKLFF.

The rearrangement links TRBV3-1 (or the pseudogene TRBV3-2) to TRBJ2-3, with 7 nucleotides matching TRBD2. The V gene's germline CDR1 is LGHDT and CDR2 YNNKEL (reference sequence). The junction had 7 bases not matched to a gene; V was cut back by 1 base and J by 3 bases. This CDR3 comprises 16 residues. The CDR3 loop reads CASSQVAWGGTDTQYF. The CDR3 DNA is TGTGCCAGCAGCCAAGTCGCGTGGGGGGGGACAGATACGCAGTATTTT.

This chain uses TRBV27 with TRBJ2-6, with 8 bases that match TRBD1. Germline CDR1 is MNHEY and CDR2 is SMNVEV (reference sequence). CDR3 size: 19 residues. Trimming took 1 base from V and 0 from J; bases not matched to a gene: 8. CDR3 region: CASSLFGQGASSGANVLTF. In DNA form, the CDR3 reads TGTGCCAGCAGTTTATTTGGTCAGGGGGCTAGCTCTGGGGCCAACGTCCTGACTTTC.

The chain combines TRBV30 with TRBJ2-3, with 8 bases lining up with TRBD2. Trimming removed 1 base from V and 0 bases from J; junction bases left unmatched: 3. The CDR3 runs 15 residues. Per the germline V gene, CDR1 is GTSNPN and CDR2 is SVGIG (reference sequence). The CDR3 loop reads CAWSGIAGSTDTQYF. CDR3 bases: TGTGCCTGGAGTGGAATAGCGGGGAGCACAGATACGCAGTATTTT.

The chain has TRBV30 and TRBJ1-5, with D unresolved. The CDR3 length is 18 residues. Trimming removed 0 bases at V and 7 bases at J, with 25 bases between. The germline V gene encodes CDR1 GTSNPN and CDR2 SVGIG (reference sequence). CDR3 amino acids: CAWSVLSVGQPRKQPQHF. DNA for the CDR3: TGTGCCTGGAGTGTATTAAGCGTCGGTCAGCCTAGGAAGCAGCCCCAGCATTTT.

The rearrangement links TRBV5-1 to TRBJ2-1; TRBD2 matches at 12 bases. Germline trimming cut 4 bases from V and 0 bases from J; bases unmatched to any gene: 11. Germline CDR1 reads SGHRS; CDR2 reads YFSETQ. The CDR3 extends over 19 amino acids. The CDR3 DNA reads TGCGCCAGCAGCATTAGACTAGCGGGGGCCTACAGCTCCTACAATGAGCAGTTCTTC. This codes for CASSIRLAGAYSSYNEQFF.

The chain recombines TRBV5-1 with TRBJ1-1; TRBD1 matches at 9 bases. Trimming removed 0 bases from V and 6 bases from J; junction bases left unmatched: 3. CDR1 and CDR2 (germline): SGHRS, YFSETQ. The CDR3 runs to 14 residues. The CDR3 nucleotides read TGCGCCAGCAGCTTGGGCTGGGACAGGGCTGAAGCTTTCTTT. Residues: CASSLGWDRAEAFF.

The rearrangement links TRBV28 to TRBJ2-7; perhaps TRBD2 as D (5 bases). The CDR3 sequence is 15 residues long. The V and J ends lost 6 bases and 1 base respectively, with 16 bases between them. CDR1 and CDR2 (germline): MDHEN, SYDVKM. This CDR3 reads CASSPAGGGSYEQYV. The DNA of the CDR3 is TGTGCCAGCAGCCCGGCCGGAGGTGGTTCCTACGAGCAGTACGTC.

The chain couples TRBV6-6 to TRBJ1-6; D remains ambiguous. The CDR3 runs 15 residues. CDR1 and CDR2 from the germline V gene are MNHNY and SVGAGI (reference sequence). V lost 2 bases, J lost 7 bases, and 12 bases lay in between. This CDR3 reads CASSYEGLTNSPLHF. The CDR3 nucleotides are TGTGCCAGCAGTTACGAGGGTCTAACAAATTCACCCCTCCACTTT.

In the case of this clone: One end of the junction is discordant with germline, which a read error may explain. V gene TRBV7-7 combines with J gene TRBJ2-5; 8 bases align to TRBD1. Germline-derived CDR1 and CDR2 are SSHAT and FNYEAQ (reference sequence). This CDR3 has 14 amino acids. CDR3: CASSARGRMETQYF. The CDR3 DNA reads as TGTGCTAGCAGCGCCAGGGGGCGGATGGAGACCCAGTACTTC.

The chain carries TRBV6-2 or TRBV6-3 and TRBJ2-7; the match to TRBD1 covers 7 bases. The trim removed 3 bases at V and 2 bases at J, leaving 4 bases unmatched. The germline gives CDR1 MNHEY, CDR2 SVGEGT. This CDR3 is 14 amino acids long. Here the CDR3 reads CASSYGQGAYEQYV. In DNA, the CDR3 is TGTGCCAGCAGTTATGGTCAGGGGGCCTACGAGCAGTACGTC.

The rearrangement uses TRBV19 and TRBJ1-5, with D possibly matching TRBD1 (5 bases). V lost 7 bases to trimming and J lost 3 bases, with 13 bases between them. Germline loops: CDR1 LNHDA, CDR2 SQIVND (reference sequence). The CDR3 contains 14 residues. CDR3 DNA: TGTGCCAGTACCGCAGGGAAAAACAATCAGCCCCAGCATTTT. Translating it yields CASTAGKNNQPQHF.